Listed below are T cell receptor beta chains from one sample, sequenced in a study of blood T cells in healthy people across ages. MiXCR, applied by TCRdb to the 5' RACE reads, yields one record per CDR3 protein. The profile shows some 1,800,000 distinct CDR3 sequences, roughly two fifths of them singletons. The sequencing sample was made of blood. The receptor source for this set is a human donor in good health. Both conserved end residues are part of each CDR3. D genes are given only for firm matches. Size values are once, few and many counts, or a class for expanded clones, and some rows have none.

clone_size	d_call	j_call	v_call	cdr3_aa	cdr3_nt
.	.	TRBJ2-3	TRBV20-1	CSANGGLGADTQYF	TGCAGCGCGAACGGGGGGCTCGGCGCAGATACGCAGTATTTT
.	TRBD2	TRBJ2-7	TRBV20-1	CSATAGAISYEQYF	TGCAGTGCTACAGCGGGGGCCATCTCCTACGAGCAGTACTTC
few	.	TRBJ2-7	TRBV2	CASSEEAGRSYEQYF	TGTGCCAGCAGTGAAGAGGCAGGGAGATCATACGAGCAGTACTTC
many	.	TRBJ1-2	TRBV29-1	CSVDLSASYGYTF	TGCAGCGTTGACCTCTCGGCTTCTTATGGCTACACCTTC
few	TRBD2	TRBJ2-3	TRBV9	CASSVEAGRTDTQYF	TGTGCCAGCAGTGTAGAAGCGGGGCGCACAGATACGCAGTATTTT
many	.	TRBJ1-2	TRBV7-9	CASSLMAETNYGYTF	TGTGCCAGCAGCTTAATGGCAGAGACTAACTATGGCTACACCTTC
.	.	TRBJ1-2	TRBV7-8	CASSPGIGLRANYGYTF	TGTGCCAGCAGCCCGGGAATCGGGCTAAGAGCTAACTATGGCTACACCTTC
once	.	TRBJ2-2	TRBV7-8	CASSAWVLAGTGELFF	TGTGCCAGCAGCGCTTGGGTCCTGGCAGGAACCGGGGAGCTGTTTTTT
.	.	TRBJ2-1	TRBV9	CANSVGGGEQFF	TGTGCCAACAGCGTAGGTGGCGGTGAGCAGTTCTTC
.	TRBD1	TRBJ1-2	TRBV4-3	CASSRTRQGSPSYGYTF	TGCGCCAGCAGCCGAACAAGACAGGGGTCCCCCTCCTATGGCTACACCTTC
.	TRBD1	TRBJ1-2	TRBV6-5	CASSRTGGRGYGYTF	TGTGCCAGCAGTCGGACAGGGGGAAGAGGCTATGGCTACACCTTC
.	.	TRBJ2-1	TRBV7-3	CASSLRSGGAGSNEQFF	TGTGCCAGCAGCTTACGTAGTGGGGGGGCCGGTAGTAATGAGCAGTTCTTC
few	.	TRBJ1-1	TRBV18	CASSGVRNTEAFF	TGTGCCAGCTCCGGGGTGAGGAACACTGAAGCTTTCTTT
many	TRBD2	TRBJ2-7	TRBV27	CASSFGTSGGSYEQYF	TGTGCCAGCAGTTTTGGGACTAGCGGGGGGTCTTACGAGCAGTACTTC
.	TRBD1	TRBJ2-1	TRBV11-2	CASSKQGAHEQFF	TGTGCCAGCAGCAAACAGGGGGCTCATGAGCAGTTCTTC
few	.	TRBJ2-1	TRBV7-9	CASSLDWGGINEQFF	TGTGCCAGCAGCTTAGACTGGGGGGGCATCAATGAGCAGTTCTTC
.	.	TRBJ1-6	TRBV7-3	CASRLTGLGNSPLHF	TGTGCCAGCAGACTAACAGGGCTTGGAAATTCACCCCTCCACTTT
.	.	TRBJ1-2	TRBV4-1	CASSQPRDTGKGHGYTF	TGCGCCAGCAGCCAGCCCCGGGACACCGGGAAAGGCCATGGCTACACCTTC
.	.	TRBJ2-2	TRBV5-1	CASSLEVDGELFF	TGCGCCAGCAGCTTGGAAGTAGACGGGGAGCTGTTTTTT